Below, one T cell receptor beta chain is given with its context. Its antigen is unknown. The record has no base qualities; no much larger clone is one base away. The germline V gene encodes CDR1 MGHRA and CDR2 YSYEKL. V was cut back by 0 bases and J by 3 bases, leaving a gap of 9 bases between them. The CDR3 contains 15 residues, cysteine and phenylalanine counted. Only CDR3 DNA remains: 45 bases, in frame from the first base. This entry comes from a study of blood T cell repertoires in COVID-19 (TCRdb year 2020). About the investigation overall: The collaborator samples originated in the United States, Italy and Spain and spanned the acute and convalescent phases of COVID-19. HLA class I and class II types, where available, came from metadata supplied by the sample provider rather than from assay-based typing. The samples were drawn from two sources: the first 160 participants of the ongoing ImmuneRACE study, and 1,254 subjects contributed by 6 global collaborators. The repertoires were made available in a free public database intended to serve as a resource for research on the immune response to SARS-CoV-2. The prospective study material was composed of cDNA or gDNA derived from T cells, B-cell-depleted T cells, or PBMCs. Subjects who had been exposed to COVID-19, were actively infected with it, or had recovered from it provided the deeply sampled blood TCRbeta repertoires that made up the dataset. Nearly every sample came with metadata listing a de-identified subject ID, COVID-19 status, age in years and sex.

Whole blood was collected in K2EDTA tubes by collaborating institutions according to the institutions' own protocols. For TCRbeta analysis, collaborators shipped samples as frozen whole blood, isolated PBMCs, or DNA extracted from either of those sample types. TCRbeta CDR3 regions were amplified from genomic DNA by means of the immunoSEQ Assay, a bias-controlled multiplex PCR. Concerning the study's data processing: Within the assay, amplification of reference gene primers was used to estimate how many nucleated cells each sample contained. To quantify the absolute abundance of each unique TCRbeta CDR3 rearrangement, sequence reads were collapsed and filtered. For each sample, productive Simpson clonality was calculated as the square root of Simpson's diversity index across productive rearrangements. The table was pulled from immuneACCESS by TCRdb, which kept in-frame rearrangements only. Such tables lose some clones; where checked, under half of the loss comes from unresolved V genes, and the rest has no known cause. For V, J and clone size, that table is used; D and trimming come from the DNA. The sample records 130,000 to 150,000 clones, about 80% of which are singletons. The top ten clones comprise 3% of the sample.

Study-wide conclusions, independent of this receptor: Clinical and demographic metadata were provided uncurated, with the amount varying by source and participant.

The sequence is built from TRBV4-1 and TRBJ2-1; tentative D gene TRBD1, with 5 bases matching. The sequence derives from a woman aged 80 or older with acute or convalescent COVID-19. Sequencing was done on a sample of peripheral blood. The sequenced DNA is TGCGCCAGCAGCCAAGAGAGCCAGGGCTACAATGAGCAGTTCTTC. Translated, this gives CASSQESQGYNEQFF.